Listed here is a single T cell receptor (beta chain). The antigen remains undetermined. This sample is drawn from a study of lymphopenia after photon versus proton radiotherapy. Study results and limitations: Better survival with proton therapy was suggested as possible, not demonstrated.

The CDR3 runs to 15 residues. V was cut by 6 bases and J by 4 bases, with 17 bases left in between. CDR1 and CDR2 from the germline V gene are WSHSY and SAAADI. Profiled with immunoSEQ multiplex PCR; TCRdb holds only in-frame clones, not every one. The sample has roughly 57,000 clones; about four fifths are singletons. This sample comprised peripheral blood, obtained from a patient treated with photon-based radiotherapy. This chain connects TRBV10-2 to TRBJ2-3, with TRBD2 as a possible D gene (5 bases). The source is a man in his forties or fifties with gastric cancer. The CDR3 nucleotides are TGCGCCAGCAGCCGAAGAGATAGCGCCGCAGATACGCAGTATTTT. As protein: CASSRRDSAADTQYF.